The present entry profiles one T cell receptor (beta chain) with its context. The target antigen is unknown. The CDR3 is 14 amino acids. V lost 6 bases to trimming and J lost 0 bases; unmatched junction nucleotides: 4. Germline values: CDR1 MGHDK, CDR2 SYGVNS. Expressed TCRB transcripts got sequenced, as all isolated RNA was reverse transcribed. Naive, central memory and regulatory T cell samples averaged approximately 3.9 million immunoSEQ reads each. Clones were read by immunoSEQ multiplex PCR, and TCRdb kept only the in-frame ones, dropping some. Of about 260,000 clones in the sample, about a fifth were seen once. The source of the sample is a study of beta chain features in type 1 diabetes. Study conclusions and caveats: Among all four CD4+ subsets, Type 1 diabetes patients had TCRB CDR3s that were moderately but significantly shorter.

It was via CD45RO/CCR7/CD25/CD127/CD95/CD27 that CD4+ naive, central memory, regulatory and stem cell-like memory cells were sorted. This receptor was obtained from a woman in her forties with type 1 diabetes. The chain joins TRBV25-1 to TRBJ2-7, with 8 bases lining up with TRBD2. The sample was naive CD4+ T cells from blood. CDR3 in amino acids: CASREAGASYEQYF. The CDR3 DNA follows: TGTGCCAGCAGGGAAGCGGGGGCCTCCTACGAGCAGTACTTC.